This T cell receptor beta chain was identified during a study of T and B cells in COVID-19 patients. About the research overall: Critical illness requiring mechanical ventilation or extracorporeal membrane oxygenation affected about 65% of the 20 active-infection patients.

Trimming removed 2 bases from V and 7 bases from J, with 9 bases in between. Germline CDR1 reads SGHDT; CDR2 reads YYEEEE. The CDR3 loop spans 12 amino acids. TRB was amplified from around 250-460 ng of blood genomic DNA. TRB rearrangements were amplified by multiplex PCR with BIOMED2 TRB-A/B primers. TCRdb independently ran MiXCR on the multiplex PCR reads; one entry per CDR3 protein. The data show approximately 10,000 distinct CDR3 sequences, almost 30% seen once. Study observations and caveats: Symptomatic-phase blood samples from mildly ill patients and early samples from severe cases were scarce.

This clonotype has just a few counts. Its antigen is as yet unknown. This chain connects TRBV5-6 to TRBJ1-1; D remains ambiguous. The receptor was isolated from a human donor who had recovered from COVID-19. Input material: blood. DNA of the CDR3: TGTGCCAGCAGCTTTCGATGGGGTGAAGCTTTCTTT. This encodes CASSFRWGEAFF.